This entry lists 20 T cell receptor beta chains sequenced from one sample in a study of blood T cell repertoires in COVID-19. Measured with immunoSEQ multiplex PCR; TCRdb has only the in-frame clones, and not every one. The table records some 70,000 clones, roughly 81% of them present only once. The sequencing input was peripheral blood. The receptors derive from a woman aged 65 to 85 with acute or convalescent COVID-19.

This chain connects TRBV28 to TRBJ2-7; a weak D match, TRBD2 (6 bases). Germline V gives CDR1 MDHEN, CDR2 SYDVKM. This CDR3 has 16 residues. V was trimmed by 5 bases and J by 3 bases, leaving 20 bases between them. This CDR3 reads CASSPPKWLASYEQYF. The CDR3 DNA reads TGTGCCAGCAGTCCCCCGAAGTGGCTAGCGAGCTACGAGCAGTACTTC.

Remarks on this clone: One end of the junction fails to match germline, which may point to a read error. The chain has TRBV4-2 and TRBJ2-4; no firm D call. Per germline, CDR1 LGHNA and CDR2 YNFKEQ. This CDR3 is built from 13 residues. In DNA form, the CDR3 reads TGTGCCAGCAGCCAAGATCCGGAAAAAGCGTTACACTTC. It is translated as CASSQDPEKALHF.

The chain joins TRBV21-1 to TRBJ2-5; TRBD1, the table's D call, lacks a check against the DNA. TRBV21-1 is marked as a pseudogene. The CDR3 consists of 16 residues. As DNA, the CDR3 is TGTGCCAGCACCTCCAGCGGGAGACAGGGGGGGGAGACCCAGTACTTC. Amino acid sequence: CASTSSGRQGGETQYF.

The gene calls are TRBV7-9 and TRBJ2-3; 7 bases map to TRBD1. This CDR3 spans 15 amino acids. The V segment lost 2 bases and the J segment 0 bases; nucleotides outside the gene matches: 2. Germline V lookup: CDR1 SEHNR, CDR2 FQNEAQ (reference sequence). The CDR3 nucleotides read TGTGCCAGCAGCTTACAGGGGGAGAGCACAGATACGCAGTATTTT. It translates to CASSLQGESTDTQYF.

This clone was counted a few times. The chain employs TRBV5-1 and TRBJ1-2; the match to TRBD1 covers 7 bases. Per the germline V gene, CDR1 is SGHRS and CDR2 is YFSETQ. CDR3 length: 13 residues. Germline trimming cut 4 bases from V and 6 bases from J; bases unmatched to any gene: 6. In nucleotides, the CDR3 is TGCGCCAGCAGCATCCGAACAGGGGATGGCTACACCTTC. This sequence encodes CASSIRTGDGYTF.

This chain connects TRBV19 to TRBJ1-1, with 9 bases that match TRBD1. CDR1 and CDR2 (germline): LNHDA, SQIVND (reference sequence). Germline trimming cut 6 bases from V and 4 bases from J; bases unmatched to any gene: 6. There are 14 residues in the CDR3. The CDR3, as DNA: TGTGCCAGTAGGACAGGGGGTCTCGCCACTGAAGCTTTCTTT. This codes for CASRTGGLATEAFF.

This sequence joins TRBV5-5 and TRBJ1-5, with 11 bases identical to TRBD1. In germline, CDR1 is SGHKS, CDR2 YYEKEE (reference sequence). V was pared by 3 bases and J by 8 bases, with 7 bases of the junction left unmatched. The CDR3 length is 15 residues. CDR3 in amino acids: CASSYNPGQGEPQHF. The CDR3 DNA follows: TGTGCCAGCAGCTACAACCCGGGACAGGGGGAGCCCCAGCATTTT.

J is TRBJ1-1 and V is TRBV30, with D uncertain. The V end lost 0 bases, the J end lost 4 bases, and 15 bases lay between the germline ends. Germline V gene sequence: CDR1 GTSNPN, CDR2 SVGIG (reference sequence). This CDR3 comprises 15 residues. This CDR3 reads CAWSVKGAGVTEAFF. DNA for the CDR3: TGTGCCTGGAGTGTCAAGGGAGCGGGAGTCACTGAAGCTTTCTTT.

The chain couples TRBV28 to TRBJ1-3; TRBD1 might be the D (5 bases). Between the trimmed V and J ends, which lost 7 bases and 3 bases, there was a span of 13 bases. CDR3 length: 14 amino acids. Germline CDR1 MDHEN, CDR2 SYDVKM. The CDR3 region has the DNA TGTGCCAGCACCCCCACGGGGGGTGGAAACACCATATATTTT. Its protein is CASTPTGGGNTIYF.

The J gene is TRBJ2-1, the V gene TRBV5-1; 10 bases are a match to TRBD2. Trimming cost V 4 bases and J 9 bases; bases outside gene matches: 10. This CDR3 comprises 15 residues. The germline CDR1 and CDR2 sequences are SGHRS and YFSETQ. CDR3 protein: CASSAAGLARGEQFF. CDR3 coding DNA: TGCGCCAGCAGCGCGGCGGGACTAGCGCGTGGTGAGCAGTTCTTC.

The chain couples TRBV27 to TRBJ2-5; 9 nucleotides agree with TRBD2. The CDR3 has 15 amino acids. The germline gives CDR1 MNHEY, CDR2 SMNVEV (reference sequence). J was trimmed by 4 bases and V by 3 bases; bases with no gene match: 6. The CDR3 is CASSLKREARETQYF. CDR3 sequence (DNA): TGTGCCAGCAGTTTGAAGCGGGAGGCGAGAGAGACCCAGTACTTC.

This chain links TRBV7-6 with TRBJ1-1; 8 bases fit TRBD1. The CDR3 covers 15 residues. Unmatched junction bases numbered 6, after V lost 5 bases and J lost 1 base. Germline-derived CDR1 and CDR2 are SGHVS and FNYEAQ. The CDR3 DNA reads TGTGCCAGCAGCCCGGGGACAGGAGCGAACACTGAAGCTTTCTTT. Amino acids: CASSPGTGANTEAFF.

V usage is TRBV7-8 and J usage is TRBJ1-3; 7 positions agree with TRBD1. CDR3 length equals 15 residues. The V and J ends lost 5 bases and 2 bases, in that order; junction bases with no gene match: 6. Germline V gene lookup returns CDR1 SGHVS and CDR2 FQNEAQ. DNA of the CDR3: TGTGCCAGCAGCATAATAACAGGGGCTGGAAACACCATATATTTT. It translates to CASSIITGAGNTIYF.

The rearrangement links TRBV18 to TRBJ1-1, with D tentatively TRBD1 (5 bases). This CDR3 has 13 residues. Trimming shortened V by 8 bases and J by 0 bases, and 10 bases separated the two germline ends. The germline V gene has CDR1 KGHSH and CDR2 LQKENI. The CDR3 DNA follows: TGTGCCAGCCGCCGGGGGATGAACACTGAAGCTTTCTTT. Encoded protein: CASRRGMNTEAFF.

This CDR3 reads CASSLRQLLYYGYTF. The CDR3 DNA follows: TGTGCCAGCAGTCTGAGACAGCTCCTTTACTATGGCTACACCTTC. This chain uses TRBV28 with TRBJ1-2, with a tentative D call TRBD1 (5 bases). V lost 5 bases and J lost 3, with 16 bases in between. Germline CDR1 and CDR2: MDHEN and SYDVKM. The CDR3 is 15 residues long.

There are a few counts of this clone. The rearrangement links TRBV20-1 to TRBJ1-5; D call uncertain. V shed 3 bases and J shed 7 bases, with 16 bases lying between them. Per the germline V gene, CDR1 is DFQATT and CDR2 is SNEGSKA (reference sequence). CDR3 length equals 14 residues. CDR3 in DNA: TGCAGTGCTAGTGGGCAGGATCATCGGCAGCCCCAGCATTTT. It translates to CSASGQDHRQPQHF.

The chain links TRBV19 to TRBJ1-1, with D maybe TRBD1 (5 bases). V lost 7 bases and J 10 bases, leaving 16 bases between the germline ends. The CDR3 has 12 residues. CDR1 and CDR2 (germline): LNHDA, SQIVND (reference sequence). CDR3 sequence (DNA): TGTGCCAGTACCAAACACAGGTCTGGAGCTTTCTTT. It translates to CASTKHRSGAFF.

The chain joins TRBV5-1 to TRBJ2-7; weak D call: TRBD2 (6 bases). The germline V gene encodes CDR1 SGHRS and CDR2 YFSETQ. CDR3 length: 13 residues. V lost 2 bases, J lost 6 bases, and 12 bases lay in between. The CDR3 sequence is CASSFGDFGEQYF. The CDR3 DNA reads TGCGCCAGCAGCTTCGGGGACTTTGGCGAGCAGTACTTC.

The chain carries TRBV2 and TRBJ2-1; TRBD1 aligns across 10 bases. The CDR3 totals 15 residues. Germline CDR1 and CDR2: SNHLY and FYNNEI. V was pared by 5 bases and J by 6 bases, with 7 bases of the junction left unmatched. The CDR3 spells CASSSRDRGLNEQFF. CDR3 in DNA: TGTGCCAGCAGTTCCCGGGACAGGGGTCTCAATGAGCAGTTCTTC. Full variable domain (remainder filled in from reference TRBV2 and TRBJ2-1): EPEVTQTPSHQVTQMGQEVILRCVPISNHLYFYWYRQILGQKVEFLVSFYNNEISEKSEIFDDQFSVERPDGSNFTLKIRSTKLEDSAMYFCASSSRDRGLNEQFFGPGTRLTVL.

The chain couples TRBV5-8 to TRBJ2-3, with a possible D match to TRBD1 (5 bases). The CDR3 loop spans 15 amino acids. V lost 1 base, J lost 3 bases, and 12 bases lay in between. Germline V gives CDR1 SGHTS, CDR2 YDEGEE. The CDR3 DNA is TGTGCCAGCAGCTTGCAAGCCCAGGGTACAGATACGCAGTATTTT. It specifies CASSLQAQGTDTQYF.